Below, 3 T cell receptor beta chains from the same sample are listed, as sequenced in a study of blood T cells in healthy people across ages. Through a sample-barcoded 5' primer and a J-beta primer mix, a second PCR was run for roughly 6 to 12 cycles. TCRdb ran MiXCR on the 5' RACE reads and lists one entry per CDR3 protein. Among about 930,000 distinct CDR3 sequences listed, just under 30% were seen once. Separately, the same data were catalogued under a study of T cells of mothers and their children.

Sequences were obtained from blood. These receptors were collected from a woman aged 40 to 50 in good health.

The rearrangement uses TRBV20-1 and TRBJ2-5, with 8 bases fitting TRBD1. Germline V gives CDR1 DFQATT, CDR2 SNEGSKA (reference sequence). CDR3 length: 16 amino acids. J was trimmed by 2 bases and V by 1 base; bases with no gene match: 9. The CDR3 here is CSARVLGTGDQETQYF. The CDR3 nucleotides read TGCAGTGCTAGAGTATTAGGGACAGGCGATCAAGAGACCCAGTACTTC.

As for this clonotype: A single base separates this from a much larger clone, so it may be a read error. The chain uses TRBV6-2 or TRBV6-3 and TRBJ2-5; perhaps D is TRBD1 or TRBD2 (5 bases each). The DNA end is a closer match to TRBJ2-7, so the J assignment may be wrong. Germline CDR1 is MNHEY and CDR2 is SVGEGT. This CDR3 region has 16 residues. In DNA, the CDR3 is TGTGCCAGCAGTGCCTTTGGGGGTCCCGCTACCTACGAGCAGTACTTC. Amino acids: CASSAFGGPATYEQYF.

The chain is built from TRBV27 and TRBJ2-4; TRBD1 aligns across 10 bases. The end of the DNA is better explained by TRBJ2-7, so the J call may be wrong. Germline V gene sequence: CDR1 MNHEY, CDR2 SMNVEV (reference sequence). This CDR3 has 16 amino acids. The CDR3 nucleotides are TGTGCCAGCAGTTTATCCCAGACAGGGGGCACCTACGAGCAGTACTTC. Its protein product is CASSLSQTGGTYEQYF.